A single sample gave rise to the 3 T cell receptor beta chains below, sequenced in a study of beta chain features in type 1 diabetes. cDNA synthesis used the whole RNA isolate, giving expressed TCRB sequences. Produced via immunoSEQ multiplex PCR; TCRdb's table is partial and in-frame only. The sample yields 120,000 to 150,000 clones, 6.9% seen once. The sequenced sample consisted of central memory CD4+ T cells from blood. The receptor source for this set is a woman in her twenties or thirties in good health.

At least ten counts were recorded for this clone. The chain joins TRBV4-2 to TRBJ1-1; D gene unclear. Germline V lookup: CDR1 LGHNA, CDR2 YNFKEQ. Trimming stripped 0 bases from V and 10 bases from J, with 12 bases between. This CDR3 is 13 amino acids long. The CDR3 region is CASSQDPQTGAFF. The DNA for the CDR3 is TGTGCCAGCAGCCAAGATCCGCAAACGGGAGCTTTCTTT.

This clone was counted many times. The CDR3 reads CAWKGGLVGTQYF. In nucleotides, the CDR3 is TGTGCCTGGAAGGGAGGACTAGTAGGGACCCAGTACTTC. The chain combines TRBV30 with TRBJ2-5; 7 bases line up with TRBD2. The trim removed 4 bases at V and 7 bases at J, leaving 9 bases unmatched. The CDR3 spans 13 residues. Germline loops: CDR1 GTSNPN, CDR2 SVGIG (reference sequence).

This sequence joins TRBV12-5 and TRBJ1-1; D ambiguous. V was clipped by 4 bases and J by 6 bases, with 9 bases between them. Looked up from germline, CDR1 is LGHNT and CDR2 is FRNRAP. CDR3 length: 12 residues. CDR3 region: CASGSTTAEAFF. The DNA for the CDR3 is TGTGCTAGTGGTTCGACTACCGCTGAAGCTTTCTTT.